These T cell receptor beta chains were read from a single sample in a study of blood T cell repertoires in COVID-19. Generated by immunoSEQ multiplex PCR, the TCRdb table keeps only in-frame clones and is missing some. The repertoire has about 67,000 clones, 75% to 80% of them found once; the top ten carry 6.3%. The sample was peripheral blood. These receptors came from a woman in her fifties or sixties with acute or convalescent COVID-19. Each CDR3 is given with its conserved first and last residue. D genes are given only for firm matches. For some rows the clone size is stated as once, few or many, or as a class when expanded; others skip it.

>.|.|TRBJ1-5|TRBV29-1
TGCAGCGTTGGGGGAGGGACCTATCAGCCCCAGCATTTT
CSVGGGTYQPQHF
>medium-sized|TRBD1|TRBJ1-3|TRBV13
TGTGCCAGCAGCCCACGGACAGGACGCTCTGGAAACACCATATATTTT
CASSPRTGRSGNTIYF
>.|TRBD2|TRBJ2-1|TRBV28
TGTGCCAGCACCCTATCGGCGGGGGGGCCGAGTAGGTCCTACAATGAGCAGTTCTTC
CASTLSAGGPSRSYNEQFF
>.|TRBD1|TRBJ1-2|TRBV6-5
TGTGCCACCCGTAGACAGGGTGGGTCCTATGGCTACACCTTC
CATRRQGGSYGYTF
>.|.|TRBJ2-1|TRBV6-5
TGTGCCAGCAGTTACGGAGACTACACCGAGCAGTTCTTC
CASSYGDYTEQFF
>once|TRBD2|TRBJ2-3|TRBV28
TGTGCCACTTCCTTGGGAGCGGGGGAGGACACAGATACGCAGTATTTT
CATSLGAGEDTDTQYF
>.|TRBD2|TRBJ2-7|TRBV5-1
TGCGCCAGCAGCTTGATGGGGGGGAACGAGCAGTACTTC
CASSLMGGNEQYF
>few|.|TRBJ1-5|TRBV27
TGTGCCAGCACCCCTAGCATCTATCAGCCCCAGCATTTT
CASTPSIYQPQHF
>.|.|TRBJ1-6|TRBV12-5
TGTGCTAGTGGTTTGGTAGGAACACTACCTAATTCACCCCTCCACTTT
CASGLVGTLPNSPLHF
>.|TRBD1|TRBJ2-2|TRBV28
TGTGCCAGCAGTTTATGGGCGGGGGACAGGGCGAACACCGGGGAGCTGTTTTTT
CASSLWAGDRANTGELFF
>once|.|TRBJ2-3|TRBV6-4
TGTGCCAGCAGTGAGAAGACAGGCGGCCGCACAGATACGCAGTATTTT
CASSEKTGGRTDTQYF
>.|TRBD1|TRBJ1-5|TRBV7-9
TGTGCCAGCACCTTAGGGACAGGGGGGACCTATCAGCCCCAGCATTTT
CASTLGTGGTYQPQHF
>.|TRBD2|TRBJ2-1|TRBV25-1
TGTGCCAGCAGTGAATACCAGTTAGCGGGGGGGTACAATGAGCAGTTCTTC
CASSEYQLAGGYNEQFF
>few|.|TRBJ2-5|TRBV5-1
TGCGCCAGCAGCACTGATAGGGGGTACCAAGAGACCCAGTACTTC
CASSTDRGYQETQYF
>.|TRBD1|TRBJ1-1|TRBV27
TGTGCCAGCAGAGTTGGAACAGGGGGCGGCACTGAAGCTTTCTTT
CASRVGTGGGTEAFF
>.|.|TRBJ1-2|TRBV5-6
TGTGCCAGCAGACTGACAGGAGGTTATGGCTACACCTTC
CASRLTGGYGYTF
>few|.|TRBJ1-3|TRBV10-3
TGTGCCACTCACGACAGCTCTGGAAACACCATATATTTT
CATHDSSGNTIYF
>.|.|TRBJ2-3|TRBV7-9
TGTGCCAGCAGCTTAACAGGGGATACGCAGTATTTT
CASSLTGDTQYF
>.|.|TRBJ2-7|TRBV5-6
TGTGCCAGCAGCTTGGGCCTGGGGGGAGTCGAGCAGTACTTC
CASSLGLGGVEQYF
>.|.|TRBJ2-2|TRBV7-9
TGTGCCAGCAGCCTAGGAGGGTTTACGACCGGGGAGCTGTTTTTT
CASSLGGFTTGELFF
>.|TRBD2|TRBJ2-1|TRBV7-2
TGTGCCAGCAGCTGGGGACTAGCGGGGTACAATGAGCAGTTCTTC
CASSWGLAGYNEQFF
>.|TRBD2|TRBJ2-2|TRBV6-5
TGTGCCAGCAGTTACCCCAGACGGGGGGGCGCCGGGGAGCTGTTTTTT
CASSYPRRGGAGELFF
>.|.|TRBJ2-7|TRBV3-1/TRBV3-2
TGTGCCAGCAGCCAAACTGATCCCTACGAGCAGTACTTC
CASSQTDPYEQYF
>.|.|TRBJ2-2|TRBV4-2
TGTGCCAGCAGCCAAGTAGCAGGGGAGCTGTTTTTT
CASSQVAGELFF
>.|.|TRBJ2-2|TRBV7-3
TGTGCCAGCAGCTTGGGGACTCTGAACACCGGGGAGCTGTTTTTT
CASSLGTLNTGELFF
>.|.|TRBJ2-1|TRBV6-5
TGTGCCAGCAGTACAGGGTTGGTTGAGCAGTTCTTC
CASSTGLVEQFF
>.|TRBD1|TRBJ1-2|TRBV7-2
TGTGCCAGCAGCTTAAGACAGGGGGATGGCTACACCTTC
CASSLRQGDGYTF
>few|TRBD1|TRBJ2-2|TRBV28
TGTGCCAGCAGTTTACTAGGACAGGGGGCCGGGGAGCTGTTTTTT
CASSLLGQGAGELFF
>.|.|TRBJ1-6|TRBV21-1
TGTGCCAGCCCCCAGGGGGCTAATTCACCCCTCCACTTT
CASPQGANSPLHF
>few|.|TRBJ1-4|TRBV7-9
TGTGCCAGCAGCCCCTCTCGGGGGGCAACTAATGAAAAACTGTTTTTT
CASSPSRGATNEKLFF
>.|.|TRBJ1-5|TRBV28
TGTGCCAGCAGTAAGTCCGGGGGCAATCAGCCCCAGCATTTT
CASSKSGGNQPQHF
>.|.|TRBJ2-5|TRBV7-2
TGTGCCAGCAGCGCTACCCGGGACACACTAAACCAGTACTTC
CASSATRDTLNQYF
>.|.|TRBJ1-1|TRBV5-4
TGTGCCAGCAGCTCTCCTGACTCCCTCAAGATCACTGAAGCTTTCTTT
CASSSPDSLKITEAFF
>.|.|TRBJ2-7|TRBV4-1
TGCGCCAGCAGACAATCAGGGTCAAACTACGAGCAGTACTTC
CASRQSGSNYEQYF
>once|TRBD1|TRBJ2-2|TRBV19
TGTGCCAGTAGTATAGGCCCAGGGGGCGCAGGCACCGGGGAGCTGTTTTTT
CASSIGPGGAGTGELFF
>.|.|TRBJ2-7|TRBV27
TGTGCCAGCAGCCGGCTCGACAGAGTACGCTACGAGCAGTACTTC
CASSRLDRVRYEQYF
>.|TRBD2|TRBJ2-3|TRBV27
TGTGCCAGCAGTCCCCATGGGGGGCTAGCGGGGGGGCCGAGCACAGATACGCAGTATTTT
CASSPHGGLAGGPSTDTQYF
>few|.|TRBJ1-2|TRBV30
TGTGCCTGGGACGGGGTTGGCTACACCTTC
CAWDGVGYTF
>.|.|TRBJ2-5|TRBV10-2
TGCGCCAGCAGTGAGTCGGCTTACCAAGAGACCCAGTACTTC
CASSESAYQETQYF